A selection of T cell receptor beta chains follows, all from one sample in a study of blood T cell repertoires in COVID-19. TCRdb's copy holds only in-frame clones and misses some; the assay was immunoSEQ multiplex PCR. The sample comprises 150,000 to 200,000 clones, about 75% of which are singletons, and about 9% rests with the top ten. The specimen was peripheral blood. These receptors came from a woman between 50 and 59 years old with active or convalescent COVID-19. CDR3s include the opening cysteine and the closing phenylalanine or tryptophan.

j_gene,v_gene,CDR3aa
TRBJ1-2,TRBV7-8,CASSSREGYGYTF
TRBJ2-7,TRBV29-1,CSVGPQRPYEQYF
TRBJ2-5,TRBV7-8,CASTTRDSQETQYF
TRBJ2-1,TRBV18,CASSRTSGGRDEQFF
TRBJ1-5,TRBV12-5,CASGSRLTGTGRQPQHF
TRBJ2-3,TRBV12-3/TRBV12-4,CASSPLRGDTQYF
TRBJ1-1,TRBV27,CASRYTGLNTEAFF
TRBJ1-1,TRBV16,CASSQGRGSTEAFF
TRBJ2-3,TRBV5-1,CASSPRTSGDWDTQYF
TRBJ1-6,TRBV5-1,CASSSDRGSSAPLHF
TRBJ1-2,TRBV28,CASSSERDRGRRHGYTF
TRBJ2-3,TRBV21-1,CARGLAGAASTDTQYF
TRBJ1-2,TRBV7-2,CASSLVEGGYTF
TRBJ1-2,TRBV28,CASSLSRLSSGYTF
TRBJ1-1,TRBV27,CASRTLTGATEAFF
TRBJ1-3,TRBV25-1,CASSELSASREGNTIYF
TRBJ2-1,TRBV24-1,CATSGRVHNEQFF
TRBJ2-3,TRBV30,CAWSVSIYTDTQYF
TRBJ2-5,TRBV20-1,CSARLQETQYF
TRBJ1-2,TRBV6-2/TRBV6-3,CASSYSAQLIGYTF